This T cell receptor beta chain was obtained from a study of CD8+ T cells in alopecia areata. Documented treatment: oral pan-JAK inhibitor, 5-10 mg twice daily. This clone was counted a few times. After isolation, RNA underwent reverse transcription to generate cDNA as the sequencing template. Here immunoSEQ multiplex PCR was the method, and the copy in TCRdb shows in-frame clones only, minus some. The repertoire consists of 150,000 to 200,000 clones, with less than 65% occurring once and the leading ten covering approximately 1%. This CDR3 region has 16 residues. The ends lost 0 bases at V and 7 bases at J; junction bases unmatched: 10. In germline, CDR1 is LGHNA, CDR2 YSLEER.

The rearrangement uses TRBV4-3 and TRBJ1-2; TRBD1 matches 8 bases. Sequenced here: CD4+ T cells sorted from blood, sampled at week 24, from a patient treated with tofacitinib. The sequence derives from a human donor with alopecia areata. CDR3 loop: CASSQDVAGGKGGYTF. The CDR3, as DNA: TGCGCCAGCAGCCAAGATGTCGCAGGGGGCAAGGGTGGCTACACCTTC.